The rows below give T cell receptor beta chains drawn from one sample of a study of T cell clusters in autoimmune cytopenias. Each CDR3 protein gets one entry in TCRdb, which reprocessed the multiplex PCR reads and gives no DNA. The sample shows 5,100 or so distinct CDR3 sequences, and 15% sits with its ten largest clones. The sample was also linked to a second study, of T cell repertoires in aging, cancer and after chemotherapy.

Specimen: peripheral blood. The receptors shown here come from a human donor in good health. Each CDR3 is given with its conserved first and last residue. The order of the fields is J gene, V gene, clone size, CDR3 protein. Size tells how often a clone was seen (once, few, many) or the class of an expanded clone, and some rows leave it out.

TRBJ1-2 | TRBV29-1 | medium-sized | CSTGQTNYGYTF
TRBJ2-1 | TRBV19 | medium-sized | CASSIVIGRTSNEQFF
TRBJ2-7 | TRBV29-1 | large | CSVETGQGSYEQYF
TRBJ1-4 | TRBV12-3/TRBV12-4 | - | CATSLGSLNEKLFF
TRBJ1-5 | TRBV6-5 | - | CASSLRSNQPQHF
TRBJ1-6 | TRBV19 | medium-sized | CASSFDTLGRSPLHF
TRBJ2-3 | TRBV6-4 | - | CASSDSWGAADTQYF
TRBJ2-2 | TRBV29-1 | large | CSGTSGGATGELFF
TRBJ2-1 | TRBV19 | medium-sized | CASSIAPQRYNEQFF
TRBJ1-1 | TRBV6-5 | - | CASSPKGGGASRAEAFF
TRBJ1-1 | TRBV6-2/TRBV6-3 | - | CASTRQGLSNTEAFF
TRBJ1-5 | TRBV19 | medium-sized | CASSYIVEGLNQPQHF
TRBJ2-2 | TRBV6-2/TRBV6-3 | - | CASDYNGHTLSNTGELFF